The 15 T cell receptor beta chains listed next were all sequenced from one sample in a study of OX40 agonist ivuxolimab in advanced cancers. TCRdb's copy holds only in-frame clones and misses some; the assay was immunoSEQ multiplex PCR. Of about 20,000 clones listed, roughly 72% are singletons. Sequencing used CD4+ or CD8+ T cells sorted from blood, obtained in a trial of the OX40 agonist ivuxolimab. The receptors stem from an adult with an advanced solid tumor such as melanoma, head and neck, liver or kidney cancer.

V and J are TRBV11-3 and TRBJ1-3; D is unclear. Deletions cut 0 bases from V and 7 bases from J, with 7 bases between. In germline, CDR1 is SGHNT, CDR2 YENEEA. This CDR3 has 13 residues. The CDR3 nucleotides read TGTGCCAGCAGCTTAGATGCAAAGAACACCATATATTTT. It is translated as CASSLDAKNTIYF.

The chain couples TRBV27 to TRBJ2-1; TRBD2 matches 10 bases. Trimming at V came to 2 bases and at J to 9 bases, leaving 7 bases not matched to a gene. The CDR3 has 15 amino acids. CDR1 and CDR2 from the germline V gene are MNHEY and SMNVEV (reference sequence). CDR3 sequence: CASSLGAGGFGEQFF. The CDR3 region has the DNA TGTGCCAGCAGTTTAGGAGCGGGGGGGTTTGGTGAGCAGTTCTTC.

By share of the sample, this clone is medium-sized (0.01 to 0.1%). The chain is built from TRBV30 and TRBJ2-7, with D possibly being TRBD1 (6 bases). Germline V gene sequence: CDR1 GTSNPN, CDR2 SVGIG (reference sequence). The CDR3 has 13 amino acids. Trimming shortened V by 3 bases and J by 5 bases, and 14 bases separated the two germline ends. The CDR3 DNA follows: TGTGCCTGGAGACAGGGATTAAGGGACGAGCAGTACTTC. Amino acids: CAWRQGLRDEQYF.

This clone is categorized as medium-sized. The genes are TRBV7-8 and TRBJ2-3, with a tentative D call TRBD1 (6 bases). Germline values: CDR1 SGHVS, CDR2 FQNEAQ. V was cut by 3 bases and J by 2 bases, with 12 bases left in between. There are 15 residues in the CDR3. The CDR3 DNA sequence: TGTGCCAGCAGCTTCACAGGGCAGAACACAGATACGCAGTATTTT. This gives the protein CASSFTGQNTDTQYF. The complete variable domain, with remaining parts taken from reference TRBV7-8 and TRBJ2-3, reads GAGVSQSPRYKVAKRGQDVALRCDPISGHVSLFWYQQALGQGPEFLTYFQNEAQLDKSGLPSDRFFAERPEGSVSTLKIQRTQQEDSAVYLCASSFTGQNTDTQYFGPGTRLTVL.

There are a few counts of this clone. J is TRBJ2-5 and V is TRBV11-2; 10 bases match TRBD2. Trimming removed 0 bases from V and 3 bases from J; junction bases left unmatched: 7. The CDR3 has 17 residues. CDR1 and CDR2 (germline): SGHAT, FQNNGV. The CDR3 here is CASSLDFRSGGEETQYF. DNA for the CDR3: TGTGCCAGCAGCTTAGATTTTAGGAGCGGGGGGGAAGAGACCCAGTACTTC.

The chain combines TRBV9 with TRBJ1-1; D gene unclear. The germline gives CDR1 SGDLS, CDR2 YYNGEE. Deletions cut 7 bases from V and 0 bases from J, with 10 bases between. The CDR3 is 13 amino acids. The CDR3 region is CASGRDLNTEAFF. The CDR3 DNA reads as TGTGCCAGCGGTCGCGATTTGAACACTGAAGCTTTCTTT.

In this sample, this clone turned up a few times. This chain links TRBV7-6 with TRBJ2-3; D possibly corresponds to TRBD2 (7 bases). Trimming cost V 0 bases and J 6 bases, with 10 bases left between them. CDR1 and CDR2 from the germline V gene are SGHVS and FNYEAQ. CDR3 length: 14 amino acids. In DNA, the CDR3 is TGTGCCAGCAGCTTAGCGGGGGGGCGTGATACGCAGTATTTT. This gives the protein CASSLAGGRDTQYF.

The chain joins TRBV28 to TRBJ1-3; 8 nucleotides match TRBD1. J was trimmed by 2 bases and V by 5 bases; bases with no gene match: 8. Germline loops: CDR1 MDHEN, CDR2 SYDVKM. This CDR3 has 16 residues. In DNA, the CDR3 is TGTGCCAGCAGTGGCCTACAGGGGGTGGCTGGAAACACCATATATTTT. Translation gives CASSGLQGVAGNTIYF.

The genes are TRBV11-3 and TRBJ1-6, with 7 positions matching TRBD1. The CDR3 is made up of 14 amino acids. Per the germline V gene, CDR1 is SGHNT and CDR2 is YENEEA. The J segment lost 14 bases and the V segment lost 3 bases, leaving 10 bases of the junction unmatched. CDR3 DNA sequence: TGTGCCAGCAGCTTCACAGGGGTGAGGGGGGCCCTCCACTTT. It encodes CASSFTGVRGALHF.

Within the sample, this clone is medium-sized. The chain links TRBV11-3 to TRBJ2-1, with 8 bases aligning to TRBD1. V lost 5 bases and J lost 1; bases outside the gene matches: 13. This CDR3 has 18 amino acids. Germline V lookup: CDR1 SGHNT, CDR2 YENEEA. CDR3 sequence reads: CASSPRRPGTGSYNEQFF. CDR3 DNA sequence: TGTGCCAGCAGCCCCCGACGCCCCGGGACAGGTTCCTACAATGAGCAGTTCTTC.

The chain carries TRBV5-4 and TRBJ2-3; either TRBD1 or TRBD2 may supply D (5 bases each). Germline values: CDR1 SGHNT, CDR2 YYREEE (reference sequence). V was shortened by 1 base and J by 2 bases, with 14 bases between the two germline ends. The CDR3 contains 16 residues. CDR3 in DNA: TGTGCCAGCAGCTTGCGTATAGGGACCGTCACAGATACGCAGTATTTT. Translating gives CASSLRIGTVTDTQYF. The whole variable domain, filled in from reference TRBV5-4 and TRBJ2-3, reads ETGVTQSPTHLIKTRGQQVTLRCSSQSGHNTVSWYQQALGQGPQFIFQYYREEENGRGNFPPRFSGLQFPNYSSELNVNALELDDSALYLCASSLRIGTVTDTQYFGPGTRLTVL.

In this sample, this clone turned up a few times. The CDR3 does not end in the conserved phenylalanine or tryptophan, so this is likely a read error. It is unclear where the CDR3 begins or ends on the DNA, so no DNA is shown, and the CDR3 is as TCRdb lists it. The V call is TRBV2, the J call TRBJ1-6; no check of the table's D call, TRBD1, against the DNA was made. 8 amino acids form the CDR3, both terminal residues included. Germline V gene data show CDR1 as SNHLY and CDR2 as FYNNEI. The CDR3 sequence: CASSHQWC.

This clone was seen more than once but under ten times. V is TRBV29-1 and J is TRBJ2-1, with a weak D call TRBD2 (6 bases). CDR1 SQVTM and CDR2 ANQGSEA come from the germline V gene. V was pared by 6 bases and J by 0 bases, with 18 bases between. The CDR3 contains 16 residues. CDR3 in DNA: TGCAGCGTACAGAAGAGCGGCGGGGACTCCTACAATGAGCAGTTCTTC. Amino acids: CSVQKSGGDSYNEQFF.

The table lists this clone with a few counts. The V call is TRBV11-2, the J call TRBJ1-2; TRBD1 is a possible D gene (5 bases). The CDR3 is made up of 15 amino acids. V shed 5 bases and J shed 0 bases, with 13 bases lying between them. Germline CDR1 and CDR2: SGHAT and FQNNGV. In DNA, the CDR3 is TGTGCCAGCAGCCCCTGGGGGGGGACTAACTATGGCTACACCTTC. Its translation: CASSPWGGTNYGYTF. The full variable domain, rest sourced from reference TRBV11-2 and TRBJ1-2, is EAGVAQSPRYKIIEKRQSVAFWCNPISGHATLYWYQQILGQGPKLLIQFQNNGVVDDSQLPKDRFSAERLKGVDSTLKIQPAKLEDSAVYLCASSPWGGTNYGYTFGSGTRLTVV.

This clone was seen ten or more times. This chain joins TRBV6-5 and TRBJ1-1; D uncertain. Germline loops: CDR1 MNHEY, CDR2 SVGAGI. The CDR3 spans 12 residues. Trimming shortened V by 6 bases and J by 0 bases, and 5 bases separated the two germline ends. The CDR3, as DNA: TGTGCCAGCAGCAGACTGAACACTGAAGCTTTCTTT. Its translation: CASSRLNTEAFF.